This entry concerns a single T cell receptor beta chain. Its specific antigen is unknown. Base-call qualities are not available, and no considerably larger clone is one nucleotide away. The library came from UMI-ligation and nested PCR. To cover both TRBC1 and TRBC2, the beta constant-region primer consisted of an equimolar mix of two oligonucleotides. Four rounds of PCR, combining the SP2 primer with nested alpha and beta constant-region primers, were used to amplify the ligated cDNA. A single-stranded oligonucleotide bearing the SP2 primer plus a 12-nucleotide UMI was ligated onto the 3' end of the cDNA by T4 RNA ligase 1. Incubation of the ligation reaction lasted about 18-25 hours at 16 degrees C. PCR2 was usually performed as a SYBR Green qPCR and halted at a preset threshold so that over-amplification would not occur. All purifications after the first were performed with Agencourt AMPure XP magnetic beads. Library quantification was done by Qubit, followed by a TapeStation check on which the main peak was expected at around 650 bp. Sequencing of the pooled libraries was done on an Illumina MiSeq using v2 2x251 paired-end kits, which typically yielded about 1-2.3 million reads per sample. Each sample was pooled at about 4.2 nM, and roughly 4.5-7% PhiX was included to help cluster recognition. The published analysis was carried out like this. FASTQ reads processed by Demultiplexor were assigned V and J genes by Decombinator through tag matching that tolerated a single base-pair mismatch. Collapsinator used UMIs to correct both sequencing errors and frequency errors arising from PCR heterogeneity. TCRs were translated and CDR3s were extracted from the conserved cysteine to the FGXG phenylalanine by CDR3Translator, with non-productive sequences being flagged. Gini, Shannon entropy and inverse Simpson indices were calculated on repertoires that had been subsampled to equal numbers of UMI-defined TCRs. Power-law fits to clonotype abundance distributions were performed by maximum likelihood within the linear range. When run on a single naive CD8 sample, MIGEC and the pipeline yielded similar UMI counts, similar unique TCR numbers and similar clonal distributions. The repertoires were searched for several thousand CMV-associated CDR3 sequences that had been compiled from VDJdb and a published dataset. TCRdb reworked the public reads: Q25 trimming with fastp, MiXCR clone assembly, productive beta chains retained. Here each entry gathers all rows of one CDR3 protein and keeps the most common genes and DNA. TCRdb, rather than the study authors, made the V and J calls. Within this sample are 100,000 to 150,000 distinct CDR3 sequences, with over 30% of them counted one time only. Less than 1% of the sample is held by the ten biggest clonotypes.

From the second PCR step on, the TCR alpha and beta chain libraries were amplified in separate reactions. To determine each donor's CMV status, fresh PBMCs were stimulated overnight with CMV viral lysate, and IFNgamma production from CD4+ T cells was then assessed. Miltenyi beads were used first to positively select CD4 T cells, and CD8 T cells were then positively selected from the CD4-negative fraction. After staining for CD3, CD4, CD8, CD45RA, CD27 and a live/dead dye, cells were sorted on a BD Aria II into four subsets based on CD45RA and CD27. Blood came from three healthy volunteers, each fractionated into CD4 and CD8 T cells and then into four differentiation subsets. About 0.11 L of peripheral blood was drawn per donor, and PBMC were isolated by Ficoll-Paque PLUS density-gradient centrifugation. After sorting, cells were lysed in RLT buffer, RNA was extracted using a Qiagen RNeasy kit, and the extracted RNA was stored at -80 degrees C.

For CDR1 and CDR2, the germline V gene lists SGHDN and FVKESK. Spanning cysteine to phenylalanine, the CDR3 consists of 12 amino acids. Just CDR3 DNA is preserved here, 36 bases in frame from base 1. Deletion took 4 bases off V and 5 bases off J, with a span of 6 bases between the germline ends. The data were taken from a study of naive and memory T cell subsets (dated by TCRdb to the late 2010s). Study-wide context: An open-source, UMI-based TCR alpha and beta sequencing pipeline was applied to sorted naive and memory peripheral blood T cell subsets. Complete agreement was observed between the functional CMV T cell responses and the IgG serology results. RNA was DNase-treated and reverse transcribed with TCR constant-region primers, mostly using SuperScript III. Overall study outcomes, separate from this receptor: After error correction, over 90% of naive TCR sequences appeared only once, giving much steeper abundance distributions than memory subsets. In both CD4 and CD8 cells, the Gini index increased while Shannon and inverse Simpson diversity decreased from naive through CM, EM and EMRA. A clonotype was defined as a single alpha or beta chain sequence rather than as a paired alpha/beta receptor. TCR abundance followed a power law with an exponent that was different for naive and memory subsets but consistent across the three individuals. RNA-based TCR counts may be influenced by expression changes linked to T cell activation and differentiation. The repertoire findings for the naive and memory subsets could not be validated, as no ground truth was available.

The sequence joins TRBV14 to TRBJ2-1, with no confidently assigned D gene. The sample comprised central memory CD4+ T cells from blood. The cell subset or site label corresponds to: central memory, CD45RA- CD27+. The clonotype originates from a human donor in good health. CDR3 sequence: CASSLGHNEQFF. The DNA is TGTGCCAGCAGCCTAGGACACAATGAGCAGTTCTTC.